This TCR beta chain was retrieved from a study of blood T cell repertoires in COVID-19. Study background: The origin of the acute and convalescent COVID-19 samples was the United States, Italy and Spain. The analysed material was cDNA or gDNA that came from T cells, B-cell-depleted T cells, or PBMCs.

V was clipped by 0 bases and J by 3 bases, with 18 bases between them. This CDR3 comprises 17 residues. The germline V gene encodes CDR1 SGHRS and CDR2 YFSETQ. Seattle cases were enrolled at active infection and followed longitudinally. Original data processing: Counts of nucleated cells, estimated from reference gene primer amplification, were obtained. Repertoires were generated with immunoSEQ multiplex PCR, while TCRdb's copy carries only in-frame clones and drops some. V and J calls and clone size are those listed in that table; D and trimming were worked out from the DNA. Of about 70,000 clones in the sample, roughly 86% were seen once.

Sample: peripheral blood. V usage is TRBV5-1 and J usage is TRBJ1-1; D is perhaps TRBD1 (6 bases). The clonotype was recovered from a man aged 35-49 years with COVID-19, enrolled during active disease. In DNA, the CDR3 is TGCGCCAGCAGCTTGGGTCTCTTCAGGGGTGGGGACACTGAAGCTTTCTTT. This gives the protein CASSLGLFRGGDTEAFF.